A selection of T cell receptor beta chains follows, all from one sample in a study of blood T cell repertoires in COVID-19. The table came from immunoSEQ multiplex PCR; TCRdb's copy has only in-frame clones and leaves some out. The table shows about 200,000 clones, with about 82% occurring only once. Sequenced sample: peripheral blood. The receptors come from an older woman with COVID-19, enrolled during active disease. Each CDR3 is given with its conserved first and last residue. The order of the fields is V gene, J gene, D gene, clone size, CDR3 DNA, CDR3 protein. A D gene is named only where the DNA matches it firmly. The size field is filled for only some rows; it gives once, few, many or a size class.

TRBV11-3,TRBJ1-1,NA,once,TGTGCCAGCAGCTCCCGGGGAGCTTTGAACACTGAAGCTTTCTTT,CASSSRGALNTEAFF
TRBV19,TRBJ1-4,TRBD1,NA,TGTGCCACTGTCGACAGGGCGCATGAAAAACTGTTTTTT,CATVDRAHEKLFF
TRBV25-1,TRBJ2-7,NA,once,TGTGCCAGCAGTGAATTCCTGGCGGCCCACGAGCAGTACTTC,CASSEFLAAHEQYF
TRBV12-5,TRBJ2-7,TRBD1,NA,TGTGCTAGTGGTTTGGTACTTTCCGGGACAGGGGACGAGCAGTACTTC,CASGLVLSGTGDEQYF
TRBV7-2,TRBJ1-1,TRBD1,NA,TGTGCCAGCAGCCGAGACAGGGGATCTGAAGCTTTCTTT,CASSRDRGSEAFF
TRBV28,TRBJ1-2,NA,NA,TGTGCCGGTCACAGTACCAACTATGGCTACACCTTC,CAGHSTNYGYTF
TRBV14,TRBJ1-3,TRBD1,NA,TGTGCCAGCAGCCAGGACAGGGGGCCCGGAAACACCATATATTTT,CASSQDRGPGNTIYF
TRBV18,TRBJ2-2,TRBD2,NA,TGTGCCAGCTCACCACTGGCGGGAGAAACCGGGGAGCTGTTTTTT,CASSPLAGETGELFF
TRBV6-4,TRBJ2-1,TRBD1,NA,TGTGCCAGCAGCCCACAGGGGCGGAAGGGCAATGAGCAGTTCTTC,CASSPQGRKGNEQFF
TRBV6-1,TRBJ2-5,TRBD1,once,TGTGCCAGCAGTGAAGTGCACACTGCAGGGGGCGGGGAGACCCAGTACTTC,CASSEVHTAGGGETQYF
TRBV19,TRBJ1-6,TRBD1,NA,TGTGCCAGTAGTACCTCGACAGGGAATTCACCCCTCCACTTT,CASSTSTGNSPLHF
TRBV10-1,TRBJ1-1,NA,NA,TGCGCCAGCAGTGAGTTACGGGGAGAGGTGACTGAAGCTTTCTTT,CASSELRGEVTEAFF
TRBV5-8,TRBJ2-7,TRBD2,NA,TGTGCCAGCGGCGACGGACTAGCGGGGTTCGTGAACGAGCAGTACTTC,CASGDGLAGFVNEQYF
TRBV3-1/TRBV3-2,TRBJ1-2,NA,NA,TGTGCCAGCAGCCAAGAGTTATCCGTTTATGGCTACACCTTC,CASSQELSVYGYTF
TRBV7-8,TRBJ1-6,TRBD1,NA,TGTGCCAGCAGCGTAGGGACAGGGGGCGGTTCACCCCTCCACTTT,CASSVGTGGGSPLHF
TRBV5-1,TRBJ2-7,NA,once,TGCGCCAGCAGCCTGGGAGGCGTGTACGAGCAGTACTTC,CASSLGGVYEQYF
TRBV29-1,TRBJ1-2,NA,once,TGCAGCGTTGAGATCGATGCGGCTATATCCGACTATGGCTACACCTTC,CSVEIDAAISDYGYTF
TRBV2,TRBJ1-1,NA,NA,TGTGCCAGCAGTGAAGGGCCCGGGGACACTGAAGCTTTCTTT,CASSEGPGDTEAFF
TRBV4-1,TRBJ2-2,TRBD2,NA,TGCGCCAGCAGCCCTCTAGCGGGGGCTCACCTCGCGAACACCGGGGAGCTGTTTTTT,CASSPLAGAHLANTGELFF
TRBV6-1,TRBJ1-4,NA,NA,TGTGCCAGCAGTGAAACCTACTCCTATAATGAAAAACTGTTTTTT,CASSETYSYNEKLFF
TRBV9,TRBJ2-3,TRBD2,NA,TGTGCCAGCAGCGCTGGACTAGGAACAACAGATACGCAGTATTTT,CASSAGLGTTDTQYF
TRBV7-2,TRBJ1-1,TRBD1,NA,TGTGCCAGCAGCTTAGTCCAGGGGGGAACTGAAGCTTTCTTT,CASSLVQGGTEAFF
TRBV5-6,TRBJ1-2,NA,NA,TGTGCCAGCAGCTTGACAACCCATGGCTACACCTTC,CASSLTTHGYTF
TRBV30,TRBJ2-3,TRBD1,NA,TGTGCCTACCGGGACAGGGGCACAGATACGCAGTATTTT,CAYRDRGTDTQYF
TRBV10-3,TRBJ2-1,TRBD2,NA,TGTGCCATCAGTGAGTCGTCGGGAGGACGGGGCTACAATGAGCAGTTCTTC,CAISESSGGRGYNEQFF
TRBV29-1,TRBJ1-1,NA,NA,TGCAGCGTCTGGGACATGAACACTGAAGCTTTCTTT,CSVWDMNTEAFF